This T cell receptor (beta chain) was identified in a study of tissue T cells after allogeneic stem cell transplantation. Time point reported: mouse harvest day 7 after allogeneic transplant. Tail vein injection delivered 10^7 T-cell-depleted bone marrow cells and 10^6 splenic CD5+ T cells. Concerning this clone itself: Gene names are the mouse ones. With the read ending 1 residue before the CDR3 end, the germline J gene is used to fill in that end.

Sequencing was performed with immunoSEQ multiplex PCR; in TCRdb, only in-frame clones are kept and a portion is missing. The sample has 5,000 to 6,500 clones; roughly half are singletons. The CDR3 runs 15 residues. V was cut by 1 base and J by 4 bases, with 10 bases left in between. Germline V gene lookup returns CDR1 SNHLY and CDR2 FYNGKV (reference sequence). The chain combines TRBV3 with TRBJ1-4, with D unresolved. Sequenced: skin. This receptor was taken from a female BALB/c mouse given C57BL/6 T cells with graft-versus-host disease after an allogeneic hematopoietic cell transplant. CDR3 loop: CASSLDGRRNERLFF. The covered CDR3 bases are TGTGCCAGCAGCTTAGACGGACGGCGCAACGAAAGATTATTT.